The entry below describes one T cell receptor (beta chain). The antigen is not known. The data are from a study of shared clonotypes between healthy human individuals. Whole-study context: Per donor, three plates held CD4 naive cells, three held CD4 memory, two held CD8 naive and one held CD8 memory. General study results and limits: Clonotypes that were shared across a few donors made up around 4.6% of naive CD4 clonotypes.

The study ran the assay at deep level. Produced via immunoSEQ multiplex PCR; TCRdb's table is partial and in-frame only. This sample has fewer than 1.8 million clones; 98% occur once, and the top ten carry under 0.45%. The CDR3 loop spans 13 amino acids. Germline V gene lookup returns CDR1 MDHEN and CDR2 SYDVKM. V gave up 6 bases and J gave up 6 bases, with 15 bases separating them. Sequencing used naive CD4+ T cells sorted from blood. Subset denoted: CD45RA+ positively selected. V is TRBV28 and J is TRBJ2-7; D perhaps matches TRBD2 (6 bases). This receptor was identified in a man aged 25 to 40 in good health. The CDR3 DNA reads as TGTGCCAGCAGGCCGCGAGCGGGCGGCGAGCAGTACTTC. Its translation is CASRPRAGGEQYF.